This is a list of T cell receptor beta chains from one sample in a study of blood T cells in healthy people across ages. TCRdb passed the 5' RACE reads through MiXCR, listing each CDR3 protein once. Here the sample spans some 900,000 distinct CDR3 sequences, 25% to 35% being singletons. Sequenced sample: blood. These receptors all stem from an elderly woman in good health. Each CDR3 is given with its conserved first and last residue. Each record gives: clone size, D gene, J gene, V gene, CDR3 protein, CDR3 DNA. A D gene is named only where the DNA matches it firmly. The size of a clone is reported for some rows only, either as once, few or many, or as a class for expanded clones.

.,TRBD2,TRBJ2-5,TRBV10-3,CAISDPGTSETQYF,TGTGCCATCAGTGATCCCGGGACTAGCGAGACCCAGTACTTC
.,.,TRBJ2-1,TRBV19,CASSMPFRAYNEQFF,TGTGCCAGTAGTATGCCTTTTCGAGCCTACAATGAGCAGTTCTTC
many,.,TRBJ1-2,TRBV7-2,CASSQGHHYTF,TGTGCCAGCAGCCAGGGACACCACTACACCTTC
many,.,TRBJ2-1,TRBV6-2/TRBV6-3,CASSYLGGLQFF,TGTGCCAGCAGTTACTTAGGGGGACTGCAGTTCTTC
few,TRBD2,TRBJ2-3,TRBV4-3,CASSQRAGGPVDTQYF,TGCGCCAGCAGCCAACGGGCGGGGGGGCCGGTAGATACGCAGTATTTT
few,.,TRBJ2-1,TRBV29-1,CSVEDRVDSSQGEQFF,TGCAGCGTTGAAGACCGGGTCGATTCGAGCCAGGGTGAGCAGTTCTTC
few,.,TRBJ2-2,TRBV10-1,CASSVSRVNTGELFF,TGCGCCAGCAGTGTCTCTAGGGTTAACACCGGGGAGCTGTTTTTT
few,.,TRBJ1-6,TRBV6-6,CASRHPGAGAGNSPLHF,TGTGCCAGCAGACACCCGGGCGCCGGAGCTGGGAATTCACCCCTCCACTTT
few,.,TRBJ2-2,TRBV21-1,CASSPRRGTGELFF,TGTGCCAGCAGCCCCCGCCGCGGCACCGGGGAGCTGTTTTTT
few,.,TRBJ1-6,TRBV7-9,CASSLALSPLHF,TGTGCCAGCAGCTTAGCGTTATCACCCCTCCACTTT
many,.,TRBJ2-1,TRBV20-1,CSAHSRGSSYNEQFF,TGCAGTGCTCACTCACGGGGGAGCTCCTACAATGAGCAGTTCTTC
.,.,TRBJ1-1,TRBV9,CASSVQPMNTEAFF,TGTGCCAGCAGCGTTCAGCCCATGAACACTGAAGCTTTCTTT
many,.,TRBJ1-2,TRBV7-2,CASSLARSYGYTF,TGTGCCAGCAGCTTGGCAAGGAGCTATGGCTACACCTTC
.,.,TRBJ2-2,TRBV7-6,CASYGSSSGNTGGLFF,TGTGCCAGTTACGGGTCGTCTAGTGGGAACACCGGGGGGCTGTTTTTT
.,.,TRBJ1-1,TRBV5-1,CASSFDRTLNTEAFF,TGCGCCAGCAGCTTCGACAGGACGTTGAACACTGAAGCTTTCTTT
many,.,TRBJ2-3,TRBV7-2,CASSGHRTDTDTQYF,TGTGCCAGCAGCGGGCACCGGACAGACACAGATACGCAGTATTTT
once,TRBD1,TRBJ1-1,TRBV12-3/TRBV12-4,CASAPSRTGAFF,TGTGCCAGTGCCCCATCGCGGACAGGGGCTTTCTTT
.,TRBD1,TRBJ1-6,TRBV7-2,CASSYLDRGGSPLHF,TGTGCCAGCAGCTATCTCGACAGGGGGGGATCACCCCTCCACTTT
few,TRBD2,TRBJ2-5,TRBV5-6,CASSLFSGAGETQYF,TGTGCCAGCAGCTTGTTTAGCGGGGCTGGAGAGACCCAGTACTTC
.,.,TRBJ1-5,TRBV25-1,CASRAIGGLQHF,TGTGCCAGCAGGGCAATAGGGGGGCTGCAGCATTTT
.,TRBD2,TRBJ2-5,TRBV11-2,CASSLVAGGKETQYF,TGTGCCAGCAGCTTAGTAGCGGGGGGGAAGGAGACCCAGTACTTC
many,TRBD2,TRBJ2-1,TRBV6-2/TRBV6-3,CASRVMGGGGLNEQFF,TGTGCCAGCAGAGTTATGGGCGGGGGGGGTTTAAATGAGCAGTTCTTC
.,TRBD2,TRBJ2-1,TRBV6-5,CASSPSGRYNEQFF,TGTGCCAGCAGCCCTAGCGGGAGATACAATGAGCAGTTCTTC
many,TRBD1,TRBJ1-2,TRBV12-3/TRBV12-4,CASSRDRGHGYTF,TGTGCCAGCAGTAGAGACAGGGGGCATGGCTACACCTTC
many,TRBD2,TRBJ2-3,TRBV7-2,CASSAPSGGLPTQYF,TGTGCCAGCAGCGCCCCTAGCGGGGGCCTACCGACGCAGTATTTT
many,.,TRBJ2-1,TRBV6-2/TRBV6-3,CASKPDRSSYNEQFF,TGTGCCAGCAAACCCGACAGGAGCTCCTACAATGAGCAGTTCTTC
many,TRBD2,TRBJ2-3,TRBV10-3,CAISERGGKDTQYF,TGTGCCATCAGTGAGCGGGGGGGCAAAGATACGCAGTATTTT
many,.,TRBJ2-1,TRBV7-9,CASSVRAGGFF,TGTGCCAGCAGCGTCCGGGCCGGGGGGTTCTTC
.,.,TRBJ2-6,TRBV6-2/TRBV6-3,CASSDYSRANVPTF,TGTGCCAGCAGTGATTACTCTAGGGCCAACGTCCCGACTTTC
few,.,TRBJ2-2,TRBV6-5,CASSWTTQAGELFF,TGTGCCAGCAGTTGGACTACCCAGGCCGGGGAGCTGTTTTTT
.,TRBD1,TRBJ1-4,TRBV6-6,CASGGDLGQGIEKLFF,TGTGCCAGCGGGGGGGACCTCGGACAGGGAATTGAAAAACTGTTTTTT
.,TRBD1,TRBJ1-2,TRBV7-2,CASSLSGTVSYGYTF,TGTGCCAGCAGCTTATCCGGGACAGTGTCCTATGGCTACACCTTC
.,TRBD1,TRBJ2-5,TRBV29-1,CSVGQGARETQYF,TGCAGCGTTGGCCAGGGGGCACGAGAGACCCAGTACTTC
many,.,TRBJ2-7,TRBV3-1,CASSQEEGHGSHEQYF,TGTGCCAGCAGCCAAGAAGAGGGACATGGGTCCCACGAGCAGTACTTC
few,.,TRBJ2-3,TRBV7-6,CASSFSRDRYPFPDTQYF,TGTGCCAGCAGCTTCTCCCGGGACCGATATCCATTTCCAGATACGCAGTATTTT
many,.,TRBJ1-4,TRBV7-9,CASSPGPLTDEKLFF,TGTGCCAGCAGCCCAGGACCTCTAACGGATGAAAAACTGTTTTTT
.,.,TRBJ1-6,TRBV6-1,CASSEIFESPLHF,TGTGCCAGCAGTGAAATTTTTGAATCACCCCTCCACTTT
once,.,TRBJ1-5,TRBV2,CASSAQELFNQPQHF,TGTGCCAGCAGTGCACAGGAACTGTTCAATCAGCCCCAGCATTTT
.,.,TRBJ1-4,TRBV7-2,CASSPRDGVMFF,TGTGCCAGCAGCCCACGGGACGGGGTTATGTTTTTT
few,.,TRBJ2-1,TRBV7-2,CASLYGGTPYNEQFF,TGTGCCAGCCTATACGGCGGGACCCCCTACAATGAGCAGTTCTTC
.,.,TRBJ1-2,TRBV12-3/TRBV12-4,CAGSTTPGYGYTF,TGTGCCGGCAGCACGACCCCAGGCTATGGCTACACCTTC
many,.,TRBJ2-2,TRBV7-2,CASSLDTGLGGELFF,TGTGCCAGCAGCTTAGATACAGGGTTGGGCGGGGAGCTGTTTTTT
many,TRBD2,TRBJ2-1,TRBV20-1,CSARRSGGADEQFF,TGCAGTGCTAGGAGGAGCGGGGGGGCCGATGAGCAGTTCTTC
many,TRBD1,TRBJ2-1,TRBV12-3/TRBV12-4,CASSGLDRSYNEQFF,TGTGCCAGCAGTGGCTTGGACAGGTCGTACAATGAGCAGTTCTTC
few,.,TRBJ2-3,TRBV12-3/TRBV12-4,CASSLRGATDAQYF,TGTGCCAGCAGTTTAAGAGGGGCCACTGATGCGCAGTATTTT
many,TRBD1,TRBJ2-5,TRBV4-2,CASSHAPQGAVETQYF,TGTGCCAGCAGCCACGCCCCCCAGGGGGCGGTTGAGACCCAGTACTTC
.,.,TRBJ1-2,TRBV29-1,CSALTSSFNYGYTF,TGCAGCGCTCTGACATCCTCCTTTAACTATGGCTACACCTTC
many,.,TRBJ1-2,TRBV29-1,CSVDRSHGYTF,TGCAGCGTTGATAGGTCGCATGGCTACACCTTC